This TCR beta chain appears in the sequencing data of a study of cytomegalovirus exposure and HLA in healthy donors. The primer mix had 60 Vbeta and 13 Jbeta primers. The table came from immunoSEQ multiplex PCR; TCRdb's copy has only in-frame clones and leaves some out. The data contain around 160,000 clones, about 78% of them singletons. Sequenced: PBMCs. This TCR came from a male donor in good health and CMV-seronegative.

CDR3 DNA: TGTGCCAGCAGCTTCGCCGGGAGACTCAACACTGAAGCTTTCTTT. It codes for CASSFAGRLNTEAFF. V gene TRBV7-2 combines with J gene TRBJ1-1, with unresolved D. Trimming took off 3 bases at V and 2 bases at J, with 13 bases between the two ends. The CDR3 runs to 15 residues. CDR1 and CDR2 from the germline V gene are SGHTA and FQGNSA.